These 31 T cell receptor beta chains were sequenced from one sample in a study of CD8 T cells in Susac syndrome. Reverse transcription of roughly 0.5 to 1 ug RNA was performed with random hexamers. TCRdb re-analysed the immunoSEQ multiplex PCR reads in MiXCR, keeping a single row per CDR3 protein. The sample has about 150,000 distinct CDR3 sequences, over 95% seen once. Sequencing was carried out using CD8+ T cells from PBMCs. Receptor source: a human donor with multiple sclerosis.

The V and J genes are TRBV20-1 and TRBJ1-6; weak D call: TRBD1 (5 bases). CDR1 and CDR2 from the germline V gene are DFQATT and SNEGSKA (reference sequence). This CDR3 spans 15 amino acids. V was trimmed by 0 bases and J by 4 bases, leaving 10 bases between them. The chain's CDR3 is CSARDGDGYNSPLHF. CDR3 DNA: TGCAGTGCTAGAGATGGGGACGGTTATAATTCACCCCTCCACTTT.

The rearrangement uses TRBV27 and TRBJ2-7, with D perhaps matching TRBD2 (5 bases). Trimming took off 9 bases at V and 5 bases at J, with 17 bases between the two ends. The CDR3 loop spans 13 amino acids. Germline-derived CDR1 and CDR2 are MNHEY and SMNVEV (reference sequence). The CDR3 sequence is CASPEYERNEQYV. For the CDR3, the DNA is TGTGCCAGTCCCGAGTACGAGCGGAACGAGCAGTACGTC.

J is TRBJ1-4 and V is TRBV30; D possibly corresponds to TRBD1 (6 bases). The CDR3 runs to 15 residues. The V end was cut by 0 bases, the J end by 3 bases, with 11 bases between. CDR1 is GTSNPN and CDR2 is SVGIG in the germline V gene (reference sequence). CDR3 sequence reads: CAWSVSAGANEKLFF. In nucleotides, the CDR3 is TGTGCCTGGAGTGTATCGGCAGGGGCTAATGAAAAACTGTTTTTT.

This CDR3 reads CASSDSPKYEQYF. The CDR3 DNA reads TGTGCCAGCAGTGACTCACCGAAGTACGAGCAGTACTTC. This chain joins TRBV25-1 and TRBJ2-7; D is unclear. CDR1 is MGHDK, CDR2 SYGVNS, per germline. The V end was cut by 3 bases, the J end by 4 bases, with 10 bases between. This CDR3 spans 13 amino acids.

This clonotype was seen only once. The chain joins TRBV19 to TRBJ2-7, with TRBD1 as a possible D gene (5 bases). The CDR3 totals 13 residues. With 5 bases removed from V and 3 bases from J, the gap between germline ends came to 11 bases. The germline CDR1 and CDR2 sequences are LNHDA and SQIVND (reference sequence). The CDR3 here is CASSARQNYEQYF. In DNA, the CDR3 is TGTGCCAGTAGTGCAAGACAGAACTACGAGCAGTACTTC.

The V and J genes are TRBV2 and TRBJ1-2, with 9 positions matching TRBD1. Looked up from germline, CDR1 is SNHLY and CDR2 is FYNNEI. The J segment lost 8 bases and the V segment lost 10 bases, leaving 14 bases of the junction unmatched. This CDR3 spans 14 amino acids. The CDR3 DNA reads TGTGCCACCGGACAGGGGCAGGGTTCATGGGGCTACACCTTC. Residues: CATGQGQGSWGYTF.

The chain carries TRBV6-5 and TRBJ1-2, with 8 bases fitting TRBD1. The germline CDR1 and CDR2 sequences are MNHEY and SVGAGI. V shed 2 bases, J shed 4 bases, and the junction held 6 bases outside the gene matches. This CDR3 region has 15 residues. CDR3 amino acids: CASSYGQGAGYGYTF. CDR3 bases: TGTGCCAGCAGTTACGGGCAGGGGGCCGGCTATGGCTACACCTTC.

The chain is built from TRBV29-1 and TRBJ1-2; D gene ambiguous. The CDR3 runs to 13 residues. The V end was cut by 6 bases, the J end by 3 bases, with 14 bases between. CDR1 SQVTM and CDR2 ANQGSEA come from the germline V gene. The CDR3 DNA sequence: TGCAGCGTAAAAGGCGGACGAGACTATGGCTACACCTTC. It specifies CSVKGGRDYGYTF.

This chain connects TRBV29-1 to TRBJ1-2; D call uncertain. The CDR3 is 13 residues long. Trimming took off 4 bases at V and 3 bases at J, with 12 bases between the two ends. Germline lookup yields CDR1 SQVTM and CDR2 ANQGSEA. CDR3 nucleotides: TGCAGCGTTGGAGTTGGCAGTTACTATGGCTACACCTTC. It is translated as CSVGVGSYYGYTF.

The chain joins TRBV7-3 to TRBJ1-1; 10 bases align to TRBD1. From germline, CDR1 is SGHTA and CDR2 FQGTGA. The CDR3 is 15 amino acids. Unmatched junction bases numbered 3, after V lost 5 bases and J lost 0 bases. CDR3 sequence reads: CASSMTGGVNTEAFF. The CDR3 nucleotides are TGTGCCAGCAGCATGACAGGGGGCGTGAACACTGAAGCTTTCTTT.

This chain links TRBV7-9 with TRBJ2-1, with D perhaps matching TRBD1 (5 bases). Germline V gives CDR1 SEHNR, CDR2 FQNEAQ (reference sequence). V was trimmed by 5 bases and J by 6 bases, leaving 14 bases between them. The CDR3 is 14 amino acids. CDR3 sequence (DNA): TGTGCCAGCAGCGGATGGCCAACAGGCAATGAGCAGTTCTTC. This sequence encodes CASSGWPTGNEQFF.

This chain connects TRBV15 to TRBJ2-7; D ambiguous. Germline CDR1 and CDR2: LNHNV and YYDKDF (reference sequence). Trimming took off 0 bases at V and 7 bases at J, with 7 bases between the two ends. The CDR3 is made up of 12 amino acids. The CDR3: CATSRDYGEQYV. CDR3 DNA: TGTGCCACCAGCAGAGATTACGGGGAGCAGTACGTC.

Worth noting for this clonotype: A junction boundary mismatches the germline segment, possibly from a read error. CDR3 nucleotide sequence: TGTGCCAGCAGCTTAGGGCACGACCGAGGCGCCTTC. Translating it yields CASSLGHDRGAF. V usage is TRBV7-8 and J usage is TRBJ1-2; D remains unclear. Germline V gives CDR1 SGHVS, CDR2 FQNEAQ. The CDR3 has 12 residues.

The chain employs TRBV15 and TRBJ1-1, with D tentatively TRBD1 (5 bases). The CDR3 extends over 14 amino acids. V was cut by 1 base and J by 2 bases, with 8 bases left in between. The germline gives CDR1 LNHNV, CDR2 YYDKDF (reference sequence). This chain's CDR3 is CATSRVGLNTEAFF. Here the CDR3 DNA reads TGTGCCACCAGCAGAGTGGGGCTTAACACTGAAGCTTTCTTT.

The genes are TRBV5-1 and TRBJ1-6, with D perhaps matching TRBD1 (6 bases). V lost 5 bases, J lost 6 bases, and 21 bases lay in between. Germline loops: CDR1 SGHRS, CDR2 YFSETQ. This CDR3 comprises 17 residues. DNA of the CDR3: TGCGCCAGCAGTTATTCCTACAGGGACGGATTTAATTCACCCCTCCACTTT. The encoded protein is CASSYSYRDGFNSPLHF.

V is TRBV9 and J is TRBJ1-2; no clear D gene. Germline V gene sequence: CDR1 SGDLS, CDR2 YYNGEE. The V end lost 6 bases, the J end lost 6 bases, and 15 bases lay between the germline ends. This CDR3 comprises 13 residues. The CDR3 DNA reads TGTGCCAGCACGACTCGGAGGGATGATGGCTACACCTTC. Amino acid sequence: CASTTRRDDGYTF.

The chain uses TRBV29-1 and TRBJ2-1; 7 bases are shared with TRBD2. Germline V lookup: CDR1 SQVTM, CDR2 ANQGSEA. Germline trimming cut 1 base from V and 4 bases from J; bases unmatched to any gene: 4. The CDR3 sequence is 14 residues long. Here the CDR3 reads CSVEGSGGYNEQFF. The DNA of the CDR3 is TGCAGCGTTGAAGGTTCGGGGGGATACAATGAGCAGTTCTTC.

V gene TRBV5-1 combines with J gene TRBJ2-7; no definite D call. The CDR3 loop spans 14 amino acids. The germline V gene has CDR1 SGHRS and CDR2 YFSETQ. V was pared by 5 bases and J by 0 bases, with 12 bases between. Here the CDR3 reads CASRPGSSSYEQYF. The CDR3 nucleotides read TGCGCCAGCAGGCCAGGCTCCAGCTCCTACGAGCAGTACTTC.

CDR3 nucleotides: TGTGCCTGGGCCGGGACAGGGGGCGGTCAGCCCCAGCATTTT. Translating it yields CAWAGTGGGQPQHF. This chain joins TRBV30 and TRBJ1-5, with 12 bases aligning to TRBD1. This CDR3 contains 14 residues. Trimming cost V 5 bases and J 6 bases; bases outside gene matches: 5. In germline, CDR1 is GTSNPN, CDR2 SVGIG (reference sequence).

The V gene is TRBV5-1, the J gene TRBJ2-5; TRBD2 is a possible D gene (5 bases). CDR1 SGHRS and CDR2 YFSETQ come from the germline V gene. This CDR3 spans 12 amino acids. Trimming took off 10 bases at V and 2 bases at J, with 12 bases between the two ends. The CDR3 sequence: CACQDFQETQYF. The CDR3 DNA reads TGCGCCTGCCAGGACTTTCAAGAGACCCAGTACTTC.

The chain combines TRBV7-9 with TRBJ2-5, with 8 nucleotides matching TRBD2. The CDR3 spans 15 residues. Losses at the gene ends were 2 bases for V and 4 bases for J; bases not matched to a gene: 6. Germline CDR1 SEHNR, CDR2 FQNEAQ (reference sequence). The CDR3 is CASSLFGGDLETQYF. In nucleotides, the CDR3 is TGTGCCAGCAGCTTATTCGGGGGGGATCTAGAGACCCAGTACTTC.

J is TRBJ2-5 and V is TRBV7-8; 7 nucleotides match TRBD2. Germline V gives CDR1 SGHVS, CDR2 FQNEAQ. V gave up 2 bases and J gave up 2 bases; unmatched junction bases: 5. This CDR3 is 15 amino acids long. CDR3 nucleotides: TGTGCCAGCAGCTTATCAGGACTAGAACAAGAGACCCAGTACTTC. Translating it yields CASSLSGLEQETQYF.

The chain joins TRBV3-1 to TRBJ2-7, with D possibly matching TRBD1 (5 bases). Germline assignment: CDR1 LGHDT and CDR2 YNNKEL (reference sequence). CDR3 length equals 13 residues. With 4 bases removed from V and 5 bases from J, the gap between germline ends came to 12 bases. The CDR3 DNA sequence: TGTGCCAGCAGCCTGGACACCTTCGACGAGCAGTACTTC. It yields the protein CASSLDTFDEQYF.

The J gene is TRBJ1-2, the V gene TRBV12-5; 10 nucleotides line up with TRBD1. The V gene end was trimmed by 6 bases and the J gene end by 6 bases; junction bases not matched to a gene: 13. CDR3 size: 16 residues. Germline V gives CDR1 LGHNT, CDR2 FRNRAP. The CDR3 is CASGAGTGVFGDGYTF. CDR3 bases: TGTGCTAGTGGGGCCGGGACAGGGGTCTTCGGGGATGGCTACACCTTC.

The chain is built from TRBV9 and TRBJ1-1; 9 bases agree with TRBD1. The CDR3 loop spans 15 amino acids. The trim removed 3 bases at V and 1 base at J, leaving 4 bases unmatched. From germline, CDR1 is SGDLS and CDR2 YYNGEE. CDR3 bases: TGTGCCAGCAGCGCCTGGACAGGGGCGAACACTGAAGCTTTCTTT. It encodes CASSAWTGANTEAFF.

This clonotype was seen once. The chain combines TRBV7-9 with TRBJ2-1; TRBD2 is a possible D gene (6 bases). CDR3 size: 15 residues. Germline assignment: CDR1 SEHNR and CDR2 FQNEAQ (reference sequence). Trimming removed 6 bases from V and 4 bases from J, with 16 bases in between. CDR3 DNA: TGTGCCAGCAGGCCCGGGACTGGATTGTACAATGAGCAGTTCTTC. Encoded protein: CASRPGTGLYNEQFF.

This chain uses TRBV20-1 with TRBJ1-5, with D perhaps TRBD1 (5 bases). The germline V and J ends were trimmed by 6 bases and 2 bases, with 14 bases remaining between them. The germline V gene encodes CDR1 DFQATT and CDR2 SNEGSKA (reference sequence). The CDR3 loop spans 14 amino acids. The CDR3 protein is CSAGRRGGNQPQHF. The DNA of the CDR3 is TGCAGTGCCGGACGTAGGGGAGGCAATCAGCCCCAGCATTTT.

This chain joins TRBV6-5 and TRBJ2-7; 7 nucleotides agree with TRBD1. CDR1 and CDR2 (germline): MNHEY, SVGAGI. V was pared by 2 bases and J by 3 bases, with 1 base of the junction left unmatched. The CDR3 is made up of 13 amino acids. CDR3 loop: CASSYDRDYEQYF. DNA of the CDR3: TGTGCCAGCAGTTACGACAGGGACTACGAGCAGTACTTC.

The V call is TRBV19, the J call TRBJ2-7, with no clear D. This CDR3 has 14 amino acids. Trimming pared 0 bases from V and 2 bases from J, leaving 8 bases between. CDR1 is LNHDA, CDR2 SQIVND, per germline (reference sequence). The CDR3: CASSIELLTYEQYF. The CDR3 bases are TGTGCCAGTAGTATAGAGCTCCTAACCTACGAGCAGTACTTC.

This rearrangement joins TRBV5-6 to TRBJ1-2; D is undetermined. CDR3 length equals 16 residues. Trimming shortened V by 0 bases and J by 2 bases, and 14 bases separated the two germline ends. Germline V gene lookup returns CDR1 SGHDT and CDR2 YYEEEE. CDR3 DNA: TGTGCCAGCAGCTTGGAGTGGCAGACAACCAACTATGGCTACACCTTC. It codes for CASSLEWQTTNYGYTF.

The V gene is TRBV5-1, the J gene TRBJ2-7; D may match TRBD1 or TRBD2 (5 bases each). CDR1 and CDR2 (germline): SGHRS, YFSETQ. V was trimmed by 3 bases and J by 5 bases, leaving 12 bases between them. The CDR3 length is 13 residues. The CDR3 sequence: CASSWDPGNEQYV. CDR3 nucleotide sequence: TGCGCCAGCAGCTGGGACCCAGGGAACGAGCAGTACGTC.